This TCR beta chain stems from a study of blood T cell repertoires in COVID-19. Turning to the study itself: Acute and convalescent COVID-19 specimens originated in the United States, Italy and Spain.

Participants reported their clinical history, and cohort assignment relied on those reports. Authors' analysis steps: How many nucleated cells were present was estimated from reference gene primer amplification. Libraries were prepared by immunoSEQ multiplex PCR; TCRdb keeps only in-frame clonotypes and omits some of them. V and J calls and clone size are as listed in that table; D and trimming were resolved from the DNA. The sample has some 250,000 clones, approximately 91% seen once. This TCR was sampled from a middle-aged woman with acute COVID-19. The sample was PBMCs or T cells enriched from blood (not recorded which).

In DNA, the CDR3 is TGTGCCAGCAGCCCCTGGGGTAGCGGGGGGTCCAAAGAGACCCAGTACTTC. This codes for CASSPWGSGGSKETQYF. The V gene is TRBV3-1 (or the pseudogene TRBV3-2), the J gene TRBJ2-5; 10 bases match TRBD2. V trimming: 4 bases; J trimming: 3 bases; junction bases outside the gene matches: 11. Germline V gives CDR1 LGHDT, CDR2 YNNKEL (reference sequence). This CDR3 spans 17 amino acids.